The T cell receptor (beta chain) described here comes from a study of OX40 agonist ivuxolimab in advanced cancers. In the study overall: Of the patients, three showed partial responses, one with hepatocellular carcinoma and two with cutaneous melanoma.

Germline CDR1 is SGHAT and CDR2 is FQNNGV. This CDR3 contains 15 residues. Trimming cost V 4 bases and J 0 bases; bases outside gene matches: 1. Data came from immunoSEQ multiplex PCR; TCRdb stores just in-frame clones and leaves some out. The data contain 98,000 or so clones, roughly 95% of them singletons. The chain uses TRBV11-2 and TRBJ2-5; 11 bases fit TRBD2. This clonotype was sampled from an adult with an advanced solid tumor such as melanoma, head and neck, liver or kidney cancer. The sample in question was CD4+ or CD8+ T cells sorted from blood, obtained in a trial of the OX40 agonist ivuxolimab. CDR3 DNA sequence: TGTGCCAGCAGCTCGGGACTAGCGGACCAAGAGACCCAGTACTTC. Translating gives CASSSGLADQETQYF.